This T cell receptor (beta chain) was profiled in a study of cytomegalovirus exposure and HLA in healthy donors. Study details: As released early, the data held some 85 million unique TCRs from HLA-typed donors. Study-wide results and limits: Reportedly, HLA-A and HLA-B alleles of most subjects were accurately predicted from TCR beta. It was confirmed in vitro that a few of the CMV-associated chains were specific for CMV antigens. Usually a TCR sequence was rare, but some public TCRs were found in many donors.

The CDR3 is 15 amino acids. CDR1 MNHNS and CDR2 SASEGT come from the germline V gene. Trimming removed 5 bases from V and 4 bases from J; junction bases left unmatched: 6. As to this clone: The antigen remains undetermined.

The primer mix had 60 Vbeta and 13 Jbeta primers. Produced via immunoSEQ multiplex PCR; TCRdb's table is partial and in-frame only. The sample lists tens of thousands of clones, roughly 79% occurring once. The chain links TRBV6-1 to TRBJ1-3; 9 bases fit TRBD1. Specimen: PBMCs. The receptor's source is a woman aged 25 to 39 in good health and CMV-seronegative. CDR3 coding DNA: TGTGCCAGCAGTAGCCGGGACAGGGACGGAAACACCATATATTTT. Translation: CASSSRDRDGNTIYF.